These 16 T cell receptor beta chains were all obtained from the same sample, sequenced in a study of T cell responses to AZD1222 COVID-19 vaccine. Assay used: immunoSEQ multiplex PCR; TCRdb lists only in-frame clones, some missing. The sample lists some 120,000 clones; approximately 88% were seen once. The specimen comprised peripheral blood, sampled on day 0 of AZD1222 vaccination. These receptor sequences come from an adult in good health.

This chain uses TRBV25-1 with TRBJ1-5; D perhaps matches TRBD1 (5 bases). The CDR3 consists of 14 residues. The germline V gene encodes CDR1 MGHDK and CDR2 SYGVNS. Between the trimmed V and J ends, which lost 3 bases and 3 bases, there was a span of 9 bases. Written as DNA, the CDR3 is TGTGCCAGCAGTGAGACAGCATCCAATCAGCCCCAGCATTTT. This encodes CASSETASNQPQHF.

The chain recombines TRBV27 with TRBJ1-1; possible D gene TRBD1, 6 bases. Between the trimmed V and J ends, which lost 6 bases and 3 bases, there was a span of 20 bases. Germline V CDR1 and CDR2: MNHEY, SMNVEV (reference sequence). The CDR3 extends over 16 amino acids. CDR3 nucleotide sequence: TGTGCCAGCAGGAAGGGGGGGGGTTACAGGGACACTGAAGCTTTCTTT. It translates to CASRKGGGYRDTEAFF.

This chain connects TRBV19 to TRBJ1-5; 9 nucleotides match TRBD1. V lost 3 bases and J lost 7; bases outside the gene matches: 4. The CDR3 extends over 14 amino acids. Germline V gene sequence: CDR1 LNHDA, CDR2 SQIVND (reference sequence). The CDR3 protein is CASSMGQGGQPQHF. For the CDR3, the DNA is TGTGCCAGTAGTATGGGACAGGGAGGACAGCCCCAGCATTTT.

CDR3 sequence (DNA): TGTGCCAGCAGCCAAGAAGGTGGGAGGGCGGAGACCCAGTACTTC. Its protein product is CASSQEGGRAETQYF. V and J are TRBV4-2 and TRBJ2-5; 7 bases fit TRBD2. Losses at the gene ends were 0 bases for V and 5 bases for J; bases not matched to a gene: 6. Germline loops: CDR1 LGHNA, CDR2 YNFKEQ. CDR3 size: 15 residues.

V gene TRBV7-2 combines with J gene TRBJ2-5, with D maybe TRBD2 (5 bases). Trimming cost V 4 bases and J 5 bases, with 14 bases left between them. CDR1 is SGHTA and CDR2 is FQGNSA in the germline V gene. The CDR3 covers 14 residues. CDR3 region: CASSWSGVGETQYF. In nucleotides, the CDR3 is TGTGCCAGCAGCTGGTCCGGGGTAGGGGAGACCCAGTACTTC.

The genes are TRBV5-6 and TRBJ1-1; D not certain. The CDR3 sequence is 13 residues long. Germline assignment: CDR1 SGHDT and CDR2 YYEEEE. Trimming removed 1 base at V and 8 bases at J, with 12 bases between. CDR3 protein: CASSLSGRWEAFF. The CDR3 DNA follows: TGTGCCAGCAGCTTGTCCGGTAGGTGGGAAGCTTTCTTT.

The rearrangement links TRBV5-1 to TRBJ2-7; 15 bases are shared with TRBD2. CDR3 length: 14 residues. CDR1 is SGHRS, CDR2 YFSETQ, per germline. J was trimmed by 6 bases and V by 3 bases; bases with no gene match: 1. In nucleotides, the CDR3 is TGCGCCAGCAGCTCGGGACTAGCGGGAGGCGAGCAGTACTTC. Translation gives CASSSGLAGGEQYF. The variable domain in full, completed from reference TRBV5-1 and TRBJ2-7, reads KAGVTQTPRYLIKTRGQQVTLSCSPISGHRSVSWYQQTPGQGLQFLFEYFSETQRNKGNFPGRFSGRQFSNSRSEMNVSTLELGDSALYLCASSSGLAGGEQYFGPGTRLTVT.

The chain is built from TRBV10-3 and TRBJ1-2, with TRBD1 as a possible D gene (5 bases). CDR1 is ENHRY and CDR2 is SYGVKD in the germline V gene. V was clipped by 3 bases and J by 5 bases, with 13 bases between them. This CDR3 has 14 amino acids. The CDR3 reads CAISDPGGEYGYTF. DNA of the CDR3: TGTGCCATCAGTGATCCGGGAGGGGAATATGGCTACACCTTC.

V gene TRBV29-1 combines with J gene TRBJ1-1; a weak D match, TRBD1 (5 bases). CDR1 SQVTM and CDR2 ANQGSEA come from the germline V gene. The CDR3 is 14 residues long. V shed 6 bases and J shed 1 base, with 15 bases lying between them. The CDR3: CSVPFGGGNTEAFF. The CDR3 DNA reads as TGCAGCGTCCCCTTTGGGGGGGGGAACACTGAAGCTTTCTTT.

The chain links TRBV6-4 to TRBJ1-5; weak D call: TRBD1 (6 bases). This CDR3 has 15 residues. With 0 bases removed from V and 5 bases from J, the gap between germline ends came to 11 bases. The germline gives CDR1 MRHNA, CDR2 SNTAGT. CDR3 region: CASSDSAGGDQPQHF. The CDR3 DNA follows: TGTGCCAGCAGTGACTCAGCGGGGGGCGATCAGCCCCAGCATTTT.

The V and J genes are TRBV21-1 and TRBJ2-7; TRBD2 was called by the table and not checked on the DNA. TRBV21-1 is noted as a pseudogene. The CDR3 is 19 amino acids. The CDR3 DNA reads as TGTGCCAGTAAGCAAAGCCCACCCCCCGCTAGCGGGAGGGCCCACGAGCAGTACTTC. It codes for CASKQSPPPASGRAHEQYF.

The chain couples TRBV14 to TRBJ2-5, with 7 bases identical to TRBD1. The germline V gene encodes CDR1 SGHDN and CDR2 FVKESK. J was trimmed by 7 bases and V by 3 bases; bases with no gene match: 8. The CDR3 totals 14 residues. DNA of the CDR3: TGTGCCAGCAGCCAGGTCGACAGGGAAACGACCCAGTACTTC. Its protein is CASSQVDRETTQYF.

The chain is built from TRBV3-1 (or the pseudogene TRBV3-2) and TRBJ1-3; 7 nucleotides agree with TRBD1. This CDR3 contains 13 residues. Germline values: CDR1 LGHDT, CDR2 YNNKEL (reference sequence). After removal of 1 base from V and 7 bases from J, the junction contained 1 base not matched to a gene. CDR3 residues: CASSQGRGNTIYF. The CDR3 nucleotides are TGTGCCAGCAGCCAAGGCAGGGGGAACACCATATATTTT.

In DNA form, the CDR3 reads TGTGCCAGCAGTTTATCCACCGTCGGAAACACCATATATTTT. This codes for CASSLSTVGNTIYF. This chain uses TRBV27 with TRBJ1-3; no definite D call. Germline CDR1 MNHEY, CDR2 SMNVEV (reference sequence). Trimming pared 0 bases from V and 4 bases from J, leaving 7 bases between. CDR3 length equals 14 residues.

The chain links TRBV4-1 to TRBJ2-7; perhaps TRBD2 as D (5 bases). Germline CDR1 is MGHRA and CDR2 is YSYEKL. This CDR3 has 15 residues. The V gene lost 0 bases and the J gene lost 6 bases, with 15 bases spanning the gap. CDR3 amino acids: CASSQEDEPSGEQYF. Written as DNA, the CDR3 is TGCGCCAGCAGCCAAGAGGACGAACCAAGCGGCGAGCAGTACTTC.

The chain links TRBV5-1 to TRBJ2-7, with D perhaps TRBD2 (6 bases). The CDR3 is 14 amino acids. Germline V gives CDR1 SGHRS, CDR2 YFSETQ. Trimming stripped 0 bases from V and 5 bases from J, with 12 bases between. The DNA for the CDR3 is TGCGCCAGCAGCTTGGTTGGCAGCGGGCACGAGCAGTACTTC. Translation: CASSLVGSGHEQYF.